This TCR beta chain emerged from a study of T-cell memory formation after mild COVID-19. There are a few counts of this clonotype. Its antigen remains unknown. The V end lost 0 bases, the J end lost 7 bases, and 9 bases lay between the germline ends. Germline V CDR1 and CDR2: MNHNY, SVGAGI (reference sequence). This CDR3 spans 13 amino acids. The study, taken as a whole, reports: Clones that shrank (day 15 to 85) were balanced CD4/CD8, whereas later expanders leaned CD4+.

5'RACE with constant-segment primers yielded barcoded, UMI-tagged TCR alpha and TCR beta cDNA libraries. TCRdb itself ran the 5' RACE reads through MiXCR, one entry per CDR3 protein. Altogether about 360,000 distinct CDR3 sequences are present, 13% to 15% being singletons, with the ten largest covering around a fifth. The sequencing input was PBMCs or a T cell subset sorted from them (not recorded which). The receptor comes from a man younger than 30 who had mild COVID-19 (a few samples of this study predate the infection). Cell type and time point are not known. The chain joins TRBV6-6 to TRBJ1-1; D is uncertain. The CDR3 DNA follows: TGTGCCAGCAGTTACTCGTTCGCCCGTGAAGCTTTCTTT. This encodes CASSYSFAREAFF.